A selection of T cell receptor beta chains follows, all from one sample in a study of a mutant IDH1 vaccine in newly diagnosed glioma. These receptors lack a known antigen. The method was immunoSEQ multiplex PCR; TCRdb's version includes in-frame clones alone and lacks a portion of them. The table shows more than 55,000 clones, with roughly four fifths occurring only once. The material was PBMCs, obtained from a glioma patient whose treatment included an IDH1 peptide vaccine. These receptors all stem from a young man with glioma. Each CDR3 is given with its conserved first and last residue. The D gene is left open where the match is weak. The listing skips clone size in some rows; elsewhere it reads once, few, many or a size class.

TRBD2,TRBJ2-7,few,TRBV29-1,CSVDDGRGYEQYF,TGCAGCGTTGACGACGGGAGGGGCTACGAGCAGTACTTC
TRBD2,TRBJ2-5,NA,TRBV4-3,CASSRGLAGDQETQYF,TGCGCCAGCAGCCGGGGACTAGCGGGGGACCAAGAGACCCAGTACTTC
NA,TRBJ2-1,NA,TRBV5-1,CASSPWGRPDEQFF,TGCGCCAGCAGCCCCTGGGGAAGGCCCGATGAGCAGTTCTTC
TRBD1,TRBJ1-2,NA,TRBV6-1,CASSEAVGGGYTF,TGTGCCAGCAGTGAAGCTGTAGGGGGCGGCTACACCTTC
TRBD1,TRBJ2-7,NA,TRBV7-9,CASSTGTGNYEQYF,TGTGCCAGCAGCACCGGGACAGGAAATTACGAGCAGTACTTC
TRBD1,TRBJ1-1,NA,TRBV4-3,CASSQDFGTDQGTEAFF,TGCGCCAGCAGCCAAGATTTCGGGACAGACCAGGGCACTGAAGCTTTCTTT
NA,TRBJ2-3,NA,TRBV18,CASSPNSKGVGGTDTQYF,TGTGCCAGCTCACCGAATTCTAAAGGGGTTGGGGGCACAGATACGCAGTATTTT
NA,TRBJ2-7,NA,TRBV27,CASSSVPGEQYF,TGTGCCAGCAGTTCCGTCCCGGGCGAGCAGTACTTC
NA,TRBJ1-4,once,TRBV4-3,CASAGTSATNEKLFF,TGCGCCAGCGCAGGGACCTCTGCAACTAATGAAAAACTGTTTTTT
TRBD1,TRBJ2-5,NA,TRBV9,CASSPRGGAKETQYF,TGTGCCAGCAGCCCCCGAGGGGGCGCCAAGGAGACCCAGTACTTC
TRBD1,TRBJ2-5,once,TRBV30,CAWGQGAETQYF,TGTGCCTGGGGACAGGGGGCCGAGACCCAGTACTTC
NA,TRBJ2-3,NA,TRBV6-5,CASSYEGFRADTQYF,TGTGCCAGCAGTTACGAGGGGTTTAGGGCAGATACGCAGTATTTT
TRBD2,TRBJ2-3,NA,TRBV7-9,CASSLVLAGVTDTQYF,TGTGCCAGCAGCTTAGTGCTAGCGGGGGTGACAGATACGCAGTATTTT
TRBD2,TRBJ2-7,NA,TRBV28,CASRETLAGSYEQYF,TGTGCCAGCAGAGAAACACTAGCGGGGTCCTACGAGCAGTACTTC
TRBD1,TRBJ1-1,few,TRBV7-3,CASSPAGQDTEAFF,TGTGCCAGCAGCCCCGCGGGACAGGACACTGAAGCTTTCTTT
NA,TRBJ1-2,NA,TRBV4-3,CASSQDWGETYGYTF,TGCGCCAGCAGCCAAGATTGGGGAGAGACCTATGGCTACACCTTC
NA,TRBJ1-3,NA,TRBV18,CASSPSQLSFGNTIYF,TGTGCCAGCTCACCAAGCCAACTCTCGTTTGGAAACACCATATATTTT
NA,TRBJ2-5,NA,TRBV7-6,CASSLNTAAQETQYF,TGTGCCAGCAGCTTAAATACGGCAGCCCAAGAGACCCAGTACTTC
NA,TRBJ1-6,once,TRBV27,CASSFRQVFLGSYNSPLHF,TGTGCCAGCAGTTTCCGCCAGGTCTTCCTGGGCTCCTATAATTCACCCCTCCACTTT
TRBD2,TRBJ2-2,few,TRBV10-2,CASKELALREELFF,TGCGCCAGCAAAGAACTAGCGTTAAGAGAGGAGCTGTTTTTT
NA,TRBJ1-2,NA,TRBV9,CASSVASDGAGPGYTF,TGTGCCAGCAGCGTAGCCTCGGATGGGGCAGGGCCCGGCTACACCTTC
NA,TRBJ2-7,NA,TRBV7-2,CASSSSVNEQYF,TGTGCCAGCAGCTCGTCTGTAAACGAGCAGTACTTC